This TCR beta chain was identified during a study of T cell responses to AZD1222 COVID-19 vaccine. Only in-frame clones appear in the TCRdb table, and some are missing; sequencing was by immunoSEQ multiplex PCR. The repertoire holds roughly 120,000 clones, with roughly 89% as singletons. This CDR3 contains 15 residues. V gave up 2 bases and J gave up 2 bases; unmatched junction bases: 5. CDR1 is SGDLS, CDR2 YYNGEE, per germline. This TCR came from an adult who received the AZD1222 COVID-19 vaccine. This rearrangement joins TRBV9 to TRBJ2-7, with TRBD1 matching over 9 bases. This specimen consisted of peripheral blood, obtained 28 days after the second AZD1222 dose. CDR3 protein: CASSVQDRGPYEQYF. The DNA for the CDR3 is TGTGCCAGCAGCGTTCAGGACAGGGGACCCTACGAGCAGTACTTC.